This entry lists 10 T cell receptor beta chains sequenced from one sample in a study of glioma-infiltrating T cells after dendritic cell vaccination (dated by TCRdb to between 2015 and 2016). Receptors were amplified or captured by the immunoSEQ multiplex PCR assay. TCRdb provides this immuneACCESS table in a form limited to in-frame rearrangements. Some clones are lacking; in checked studies, under half of them reflect an unresolved V gene, and why the rest are absent is not known. Within this sample are fewer than 75,000 clones, with under 90% of them counted one time only. Jointly, the top ten make up roughly 10% of the sample. The intended sense of this specimen's time point label: after dendritic cell vaccination, including at tumor progression/relapse. Sample: blood, taken after dendritic cell vaccination. The origin of the receptors is a human donor with glioblastoma.

The chain uses TRBV7-2 and TRBJ2-1; 8 nucleotides match TRBD1. The ends lost 7 bases at V and 16 bases at J; junction bases unmatched: 15. The CDR3 spans 13 residues. Per the germline V gene, CDR1 is SGHTA and CDR2 is FQGNSA. CDR3 protein: CASNIRAQGACFF. CDR3 in DNA: TGTGCCAGCAACATTAGGGCGCAGGGGGCATGTTTCTTC.

The V gene is TRBV5-6, the J gene TRBJ2-3; 7 bases are a match to TRBD1. CDR3 length equals 14 residues. Per germline, CDR1 SGHDT and CDR2 YYEEEE. V shed 4 bases, J shed 4 bases, and the junction held 6 bases outside the gene matches. The CDR3 DNA reads as TGTGCCAGCAGCACTACAGGGGCCCCAGATACGCAGTATTTT. It encodes CASSTTGAPDTQYF.

The V and J genes are TRBV5-1 and TRBJ2-5; the D is unclear. Germline V gives CDR1 SGHRS, CDR2 YFSETQ. Trimming cost V 0 bases and J 0 bases, with 9 bases left between them. The CDR3 loop spans 15 amino acids. CDR3 amino acids: CASSLAAVHQETQYF. The CDR3 coding sequence is TGCGCCAGCAGCTTGGCCGCAGTTCACCAAGAGACCCAGTACTTC.

This clone was seen more than once but under ten times. The V call is TRBV7-9, the J call TRBJ2-3; TRBD1 is a possible D gene (6 bases). The germline V and J ends were trimmed by 1 base and 2 bases, with 10 bases remaining between them. This CDR3 comprises 15 residues. The germline gives CDR1 SEHNR, CDR2 FQNEAQ (reference sequence). CDR3 bases: TGTGCCAGCAGCTTAGGGCAGGGGACCACAGATACGCAGTATTTT. This translates into CASSLGQGTTDTQYF.

A word on this clone: Other DNA variants within this sample encode the same CDR3. V is TRBV6-5 and J is TRBJ2-2, with a weak D call TRBD2 (5 bases). V gave up 3 bases and J gave up 1 base, with 6 bases separating them. This CDR3 comprises 14 residues. Looked up from germline, CDR1 is MNHEY and CDR2 is SVGAGI. This CDR3 reads CASSYGRNTGELFF. CDR3 nucleotide sequence: TGTGCCAGCAGTTATGGGAGGAACACCGGGGAGCTGTTTTTT.

V is TRBV6-1 and J is TRBJ1-2; D is uncertain. The CDR3 consists of 13 residues. Germline V gene data show CDR1 as MNHNS and CDR2 as SASEGT. Trimming removed 6 bases from V and 8 bases from J, with 16 bases in between. CDR3 sequence reads: CASSQMTAGGYTF. The CDR3 coding sequence is TGTGCCAGCAGCCAGATGACTGCGGGGGGCTACACCTTC.

The rearrangement joins TRBV6-1 to TRBJ1-5; tentative D call: TRBD1 (5 bases). Germline V gene data show CDR1 as MNHNS and CDR2 as SASEGT. Trimming removed 6 bases from V and 3 bases from J, with 9 bases in between. This CDR3 contains 13 residues. Written as DNA, the CDR3 is TGTGCCAGCAGGGAACAGGACAATCAGCCCCAGCATTTT. The encoded protein is CASREQDNQPQHF.

The chain joins TRBV5-6 to TRBJ2-3; maybe TRBD2 (5 bases). The CDR3 is made up of 14 amino acids. CDR1 SGHDT and CDR2 YYEEEE come from the germline V gene. V shed 0 bases and J shed 0 bases, with 5 bases lying between them. CDR3: CASSLAGSTDTQYF. The CDR3 region has the DNA TGTGCCAGCAGCTTGGCGGGGAGCACAGATACGCAGTATTTT.

This clone showed up just once. This chain links TRBV5-1 with TRBJ1-4, with D possibly matching TRBD1 (5 bases). Germline loops: CDR1 SGHRS, CDR2 YFSETQ. This CDR3 spans 14 amino acids. The V end was cut by 4 bases, the J end by 8 bases, with 15 bases between. The CDR3 DNA sequence: TGCGCCAGCAGCCCTCAGGGCCGTCGCGAAAAACTGTTTTTT. Protein: CASSPQGRREKLFF.

The chain carries TRBV2 and TRBJ1-5; 10 bases fit TRBD1. Germline assignment: CDR1 SNHLY and CDR2 FYNNEI. V dropped 4 bases and J dropped 1; count of bases not matched to a gene: 1. The CDR3 consists of 15 residues. The CDR3 nucleotides read TGTGCCAGCAGTGCGGGACAGGGGAGCAATCAGCCCCAGCATTTT. It translates to CASSAGQGSNQPQHF.